This T cell receptor (beta chain) was sequenced in a study of blood T cell repertoires in COVID-19. About the research overall: There were acute and convalescent COVID-19 samples, and they came from the United States, Italy and Spain. PBMCs, B-cell-depleted T cells, or T cells provided the cDNA or gDNA that made up the material.

The CDR3 loop spans 17 amino acids. Germline lookup yields CDR1 MGHRA and CDR2 YSYEKL. V was clipped by 5 bases and J by 2 bases; unmatched bases: 12. Authors' processing steps: Scientists estimated how many nucleated cells there were by amplifying reference gene primers. Sequencing was performed with immunoSEQ multiplex PCR; in TCRdb, only in-frame clones are kept and a portion is missing. The DNA was the basis for D and trimming; V, J and clone size are from that table. The sample comprises roughly 150,000 clones, about 86% of which are singletons, and roughly 19% rests with the top ten. J is TRBJ2-3 and V is TRBV4-1; 8 bases match TRBD2. This receptor was identified in a woman older than 75 with acute or convalescent COVID-19. The sample taken for sequencing was peripheral blood. The chain's CDR3 is CASSFDLAGGVTDTQYF. In DNA, the CDR3 is TGCGCCAGCAGCTTCGATTTGGCGGGGGGCGTCACAGATACGCAGTATTTT.